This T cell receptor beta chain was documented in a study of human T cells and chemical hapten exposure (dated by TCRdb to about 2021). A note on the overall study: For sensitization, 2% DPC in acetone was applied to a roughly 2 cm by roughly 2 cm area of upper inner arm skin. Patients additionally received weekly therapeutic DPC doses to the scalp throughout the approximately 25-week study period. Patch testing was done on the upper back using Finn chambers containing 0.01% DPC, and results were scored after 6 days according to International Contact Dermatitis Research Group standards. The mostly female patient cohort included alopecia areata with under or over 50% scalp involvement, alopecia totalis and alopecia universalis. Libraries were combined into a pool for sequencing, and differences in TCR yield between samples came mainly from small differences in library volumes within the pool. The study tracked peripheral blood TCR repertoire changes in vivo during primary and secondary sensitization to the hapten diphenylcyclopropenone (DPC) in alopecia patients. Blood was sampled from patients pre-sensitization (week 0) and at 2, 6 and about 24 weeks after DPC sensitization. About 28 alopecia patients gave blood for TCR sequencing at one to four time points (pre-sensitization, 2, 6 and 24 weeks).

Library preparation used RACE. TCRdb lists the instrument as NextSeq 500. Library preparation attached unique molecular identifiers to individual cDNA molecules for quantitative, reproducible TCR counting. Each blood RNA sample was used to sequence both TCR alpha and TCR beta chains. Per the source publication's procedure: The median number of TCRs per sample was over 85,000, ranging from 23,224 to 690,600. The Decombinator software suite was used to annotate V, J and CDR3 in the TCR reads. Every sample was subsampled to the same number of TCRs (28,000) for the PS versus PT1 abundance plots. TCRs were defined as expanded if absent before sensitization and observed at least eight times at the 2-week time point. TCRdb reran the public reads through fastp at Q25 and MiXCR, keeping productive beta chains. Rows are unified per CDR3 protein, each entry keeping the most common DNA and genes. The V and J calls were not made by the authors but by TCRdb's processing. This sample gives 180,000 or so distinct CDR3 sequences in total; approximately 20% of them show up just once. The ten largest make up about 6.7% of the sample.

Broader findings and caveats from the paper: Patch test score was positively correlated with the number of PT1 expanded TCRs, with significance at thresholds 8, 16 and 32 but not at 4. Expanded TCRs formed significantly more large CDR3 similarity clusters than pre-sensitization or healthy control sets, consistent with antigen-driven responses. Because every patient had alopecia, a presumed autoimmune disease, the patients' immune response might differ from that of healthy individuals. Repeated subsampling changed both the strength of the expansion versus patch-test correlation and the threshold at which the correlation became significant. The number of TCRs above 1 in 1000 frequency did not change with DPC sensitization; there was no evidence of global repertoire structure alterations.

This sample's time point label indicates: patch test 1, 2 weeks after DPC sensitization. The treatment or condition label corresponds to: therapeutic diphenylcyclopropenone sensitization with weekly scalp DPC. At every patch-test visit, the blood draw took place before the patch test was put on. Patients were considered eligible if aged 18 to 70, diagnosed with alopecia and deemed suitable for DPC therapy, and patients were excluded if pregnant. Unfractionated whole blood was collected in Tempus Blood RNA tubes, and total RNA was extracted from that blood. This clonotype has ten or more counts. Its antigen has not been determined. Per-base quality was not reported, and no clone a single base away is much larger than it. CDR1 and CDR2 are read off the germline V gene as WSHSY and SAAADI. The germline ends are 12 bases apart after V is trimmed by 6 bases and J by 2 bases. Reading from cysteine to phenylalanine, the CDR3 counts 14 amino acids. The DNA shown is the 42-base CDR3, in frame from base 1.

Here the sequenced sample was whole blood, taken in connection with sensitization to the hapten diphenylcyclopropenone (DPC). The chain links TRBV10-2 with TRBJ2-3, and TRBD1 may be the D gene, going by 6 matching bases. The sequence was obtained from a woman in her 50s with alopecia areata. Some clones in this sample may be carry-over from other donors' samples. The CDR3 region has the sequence CASRVQGDTDTQYF. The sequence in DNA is TGCGCCAGCAGGGTACAGGGAGACACAGATACGCAGTATTTT.